Given below is one T cell receptor beta chain in context. This clone's antigen is unknown. There are no base qualities to consult, and no much larger clone falls within one base. TCRbeta CDR3 regions were amplified from genomic DNA by means of the immunoSEQ Assay, a bias-controlled multiplex PCR. The study's own analysis went as follows. The number of nucleated cells in each sample was estimated by amplification of reference gene primers within the assay. Sequence reads were collapsed and filtered to measure the absolute abundance of every unique TCRbeta CDR3 rearrangement. For each sample, productive Simpson clonality was calculated as the square root of Simpson's diversity index across productive rearrangements. TCRdb obtained this table from immuneACCESS and retained in-frame rearrangements with V and J assigned. These tables miss some clones; where compared with another copy, unresolved V genes account for less than half of the shortfall, and the remainder is unexplained. Clonal size and the V and J genes are those of that table, whereas D and trimming came from the DNA. In all, the sample holds 100,000 to 150,000 clones, and around four fifths of those were seen once. Clones ranked in the top ten supply around 2.4% of the sample.

The CDR3 holds 11 amino acids from the cysteine to the phenylalanine. Of all the DNA, just the CDR3 is kept, 33 bases in frame from base 1. CDR1 and CDR2, per the germline V gene, are MNHEY and SVGAGI. V gives up 7 bases and J gives up 6 bases, and the segment between their germline ends measures 9 bases. These data are taken from a study of blood T cell repertoires in COVID-19 (dated by TCRdb to 2019 to 2021). At the level of the whole study: Samples from collaborators originated in the United States, Italy and Spain and spanned both the acute and convalescent phases of COVID-19. The material from the prospective study consisted of cDNA or gDNA derived from T cells, B-cell-depleted T cells, or PBMCs. Subjects who had been exposed to COVID-19, were actively infected with it, or had recovered from it provided the deeply sampled blood TCRbeta repertoires that made up the dataset. The repertoires were released in a freely available public database intended as a resource for research on the immune response to SARS-CoV-2. Samples came from the ongoing ImmuneRACE study (first 160 participants) plus 1,254 subjects from 6 global collaborators. The sample metadata nearly always contained a de-identified subject ID, COVID-19 status, age in years and sex. Where HLA class I and class II types were available, the types were taken from metadata supplied by the sample provider, not from assay-based typing. Broader findings and caveats from the paper: How much clinical and demographic metadata was included differed by source and by participant, and the metadata was provided uncurated.

Participants in the prospective study were enrolled through a virtual design, were aged about 18 to 90 years, and lived in about two dozen United States geographic areas. To assign participants to cohorts, the prospective study relied on clinical history that participants themselves reported in a screening survey and a study questionnaire. In the prospective study, mobile phlebotomists collected whole blood, serum and a nasopharyngeal or oropharyngeal swab from each participant. Over an approximately 2-month period, participants in the prospective study had the option of providing additional blood draws and questionnaires. Blood samples from the prospective study were shipped frozen or at room temperature prior to DNA extraction.

The specimen sequenced was PBMCs or T cells enriched from blood (not recorded which). This receptor was taken from a man aged 40-49 years with acute COVID-19. This chain joins TRBV6-5 to TRBJ1-1; TRBD1 is a weak D gene call, 5 bases matching. At the DNA level, the sequence is TGTGCCAGCACCGGAGGGGCTGAAGCTTTCTTT. It codes for CASTGGAEAFF.